The rows below give T cell receptor beta chains drawn from one sample of a study of shared clonotypes between healthy human individuals. Here immunoSEQ multiplex PCR was the method, and the copy in TCRdb shows in-frame clones only, minus some. The data show roughly 1,600,000 clones, 98% seen once. What was sequenced was naive CD4+ T cells sorted from blood. The receptors were sampled from a man aged 25-45 years in good health. The CDR3 runs from the conserved cysteine through the conserved F or W. Fields, in order: V gene, clone size, CDR3 protein. Clone size is stated in some rows and not others, as once, few, many or a class when expanded.

v_call: TRBV10-3
clone_size: NA
cdr3_aa: CAISRDRGIGELFF

v_call: TRBV6-5
clone_size: NA
cdr3_aa: CASRGSVGQPQHF

v_call: TRBV7-2
clone_size: NA
cdr3_aa: CASSYLAGGFYEQFF

v_call: TRBV19
clone_size: NA
cdr3_aa: CASSIRQGEGGQPQHF

v_call: TRBV5-4
clone_size: NA
cdr3_aa: CASSLVAISEQYF

v_call: TRBV7-9
clone_size: once
cdr3_aa: CASSLGQGVRAFF

v_call: TRBV18
clone_size: NA
cdr3_aa: CASSRDSGTNEKLFF

v_call: TRBV6-5
clone_size: NA
cdr3_aa: CASSYSGQNYEQYF

v_call: TRBV7-6
clone_size: NA
cdr3_aa: CASSSPRSSYNEQFF

v_call: TRBV7-9
clone_size: NA
cdr3_aa: CASSSIAGSYNEQFF

v_call: TRBV5-1
clone_size: NA
cdr3_aa: CASSSKGRGNEKLFF

v_call: TRBV18
clone_size: NA
cdr3_aa: CASSPPGATEQFF

v_call: TRBV6-1
clone_size: NA
cdr3_aa: CASSATLPGFDYNEQFF

v_call: TRBV20-1
clone_size: NA
cdr3_aa: CSARVLGEQFF

v_call: TRBV6-5
clone_size: few
cdr3_aa: CASSFGLIYEQYF

v_call: TRBV18
clone_size: NA
cdr3_aa: CASSPGLAGGLPKQQYF

v_call: TRBV5-1
clone_size: once
cdr3_aa: CASSLGLADYNEQFF

v_call: TRBV5-1
clone_size: NA
cdr3_aa: CASSLGGRASGEAFF

v_call: TRBV4-2
clone_size: NA
cdr3_aa: CASSQDRRGQPQHF

v_call: TRBV28
clone_size: NA
cdr3_aa: CASSLSGRARYNEQFF

v_call: TRBV2
clone_size: NA
cdr3_aa: CASSTGTGRSNQPQHF

v_call: TRBV14
clone_size: NA
cdr3_aa: CASSQHRDSGTGELFF

v_call: TRBV28
clone_size: NA
cdr3_aa: CASTATGVAFF

v_call: TRBV2
clone_size: NA
cdr3_aa: CASREAWYNEQFF

v_call: TRBV28
clone_size: NA
cdr3_aa: CASSPSGTHRDTQYF

v_call: TRBV2
clone_size: once
cdr3_aa: CASKAPMNTEAFF

v_call: TRBV9
clone_size: once
cdr3_aa: CASSVNPGLAGGPGYEQYF

v_call: TRBV18
clone_size: NA
cdr3_aa: CASSPPSGRTTGELFF

v_call: TRBV7-8
clone_size: NA
cdr3_aa: CASSYGRTGYNEQFF

v_call: TRBV4-2
clone_size: NA
cdr3_aa: CASSQDKRVGELFF

v_call: TRBV4-2
clone_size: NA
cdr3_aa: CASSQGGHPSQETQYF

v_call: TRBV5-1
clone_size: NA
cdr3_aa: CASSLAGTYTGELFF

v_call: TRBV7-2
clone_size: once
cdr3_aa: CASSFGVLAGGTYNEQFF

v_call: TRBV5-5
clone_size: NA
cdr3_aa: CASSLGSGELFF

v_call: TRBV6-1
clone_size: once
cdr3_aa: CASSEALQIGDTQYF

v_call: TRBV19
clone_size: NA
cdr3_aa: CASSLPGRISEQYF

v_call: TRBV5-4
clone_size: NA
cdr3_aa: CASSPQTGVNTGELFF

v_call: TRBV5-1
clone_size: NA
cdr3_aa: CASSLGANTEAFF

v_call: TRBV10-3
clone_size: once
cdr3_aa: CAISGGLAGGPSTDTQYF

v_call: TRBV28
clone_size: NA
cdr3_aa: CASTSVYNEQFF

v_call: TRBV7-8
clone_size: NA
cdr3_aa: CASSLDGQVLHYNEQFF

v_call: TRBV11-2
clone_size: once
cdr3_aa: CASSLERTGVGVNTIYF

v_call: TRBV28
clone_size: NA
cdr3_aa: CASSLGGSLPYEQYF

v_call: TRBV5-1
clone_size: NA
cdr3_aa: CASSTASGTYNEQFF

v_call: TRBV6-1
clone_size: once
cdr3_aa: CASSEPGLVNEQFF

v_call: TRBV29-1
clone_size: NA
cdr3_aa: CSVEGLAGGLNEQFF

v_call: TRBV2
clone_size: NA
cdr3_aa: CASSNQRTGELFF

v_call: TRBV18
clone_size: once
cdr3_aa: CASSPVRASGANVLTF

v_call: TRBV6-5
clone_size: NA
cdr3_aa: CASRLSMEEKLFF

v_call: TRBV5-1
clone_size: once
cdr3_aa: CASRFADSSGEQYF

v_call: TRBV2
clone_size: NA
cdr3_aa: CASSGDRGAQETQYF

v_call: TRBV29-1
clone_size: NA
cdr3_aa: CSVGAATTTNEKLFF

v_call: TRBV18
clone_size: NA
cdr3_aa: CASTQETKETQYF

v_call: TRBV15
clone_size: NA
cdr3_aa: CATSRDFPGELFF

v_call: TRBV7-8
clone_size: NA
cdr3_aa: CASSTNPGGLNQPQHF

v_call: TRBV5-1
clone_size: once
cdr3_aa: CASSLGGISTDTQYF

v_call: TRBV11-2
clone_size: NA
cdr3_aa: CASSLTSLAPGMNF

v_call: TRBV4-1
clone_size: NA
cdr3_aa: CASSQERQSYEQYF

v_call: TRBV6-4
clone_size: once
cdr3_aa: CASSEFGQRTSTGELFF

v_call: TRBV7-2
clone_size: NA
cdr3_aa: CASSSLLTLTGELFF